These T cell receptor beta chains were read from a single sample in a study of blood T cell repertoires in COVID-19. Only in-frame clones appear in the TCRdb table, and some are missing; sequencing was by immunoSEQ multiplex PCR. Of approximately 300,000 clones listed, over 75% are singletons. Sample: peripheral blood. These TCRs come from a man between 45 and 60 years old with active or convalescent COVID-19. Both conserved end residues are part of each CDR3. The D gene is left open where the match is weak. Expanded clones get a size class; other rows say once, few or many, or leave the size out.

>TRBV3-1/TRBV3-2|.|TRBJ2-1|TRBD2
CASSQPASGPRGNEQFF
TGTGCCAGCAGCCAACCGGCTAGCGGCCCTCGAGGCAATGAGCAGTTCTTC
>TRBV4-3|.|TRBJ2-5|TRBD2
CASSQGTSGQETQYF
TGCGCCAGCAGCCAAGGGACTAGCGGACAAGAGACCCAGTACTTC
>TRBV4-3|.|TRBJ2-1|TRBD2
CASSQDPLTSAWFF
TGCGCCAGCAGCCAAGATCCCCTTACTAGCGCCTGGTTCTTC
>TRBV5-5|.|TRBJ1-5|.
CASSPYGGGNQPQHF
TGTGCCAGCAGCCCCTATGGGGGGGGCAATCAGCCCCAGCATTTT
>TRBV23-1|.|TRBJ2-7|TRBD1
CASSQSGAGGTYEQYF
TGCGCCAGCAGTCAATCGGGGGCAGGGGGTACCTACGAGCAGTACTTC
>TRBV5-1|.|TRBJ2-7|TRBD1
CASSSDRGNYEQYF
TGCGCCAGCAGCTCGGACAGGGGGAACTACGAGCAGTACTTC
>TRBV30|.|TRBJ1-2|TRBD1
CACPRPPGGYGYTF
TGTGCCTGCCCTCGGCCCCCAGGGGGCTATGGCTACACCTTC
>TRBV5-1|.|TRBJ1-5|.
CASSTTGLQPQHF
TGCGCCAGCAGCACCACAGGGCTTCAGCCCCAGCATTTT
>TRBV4-3|.|TRBJ1-6|TRBD1
CASTGQENSPLHF
TGCGCCAGCACGGGACAGGAAAATTCACCCCTCCACTTT
>TRBV18|.|TRBJ1-5|TRBD1
CASSPGTGNNNQPQHF
TGTGCCAGCTCACCCGGGACAGGGAACAACAATCAGCCCCAGCATTTT
>TRBV6-5|.|TRBJ2-7|.
CASSYSFKASSYEQYF
TGTGCCAGCAGTTACTCCTTTAAAGCTAGCTCCTACGAGCAGTACTTC
>TRBV6-5|.|TRBJ2-7|TRBD1
CASRGQAYEQYF
TGTGCCAGCAGGGGACAGGCCTACGAGCAGTACTTC
>TRBV28|few|TRBJ1-4|TRBD1
CASSTRTGTNEKLFF
TGTGCCAGCAGTACCCGGACAGGGACTAATGAAAAACTGTTTTTT
>TRBV7-2|.|TRBJ1-1|TRBD1
CASSLARGETEAFF
TGTGCCAGCAGCTTAGCCAGGGGGGAGACTGAAGCTTTCTTT
>TRBV6-6|.|TRBJ1-2|TRBD1
CASSYLTGDYGYTF
TGTGCCAGCAGTTACCTAACAGGGGACTATGGCTACACCTTC
>TRBV2|few|TRBJ2-2|.
CASSEERAGELFF
TGTGCCAGCAGTGAAGAGAGGGCCGGGGAGCTGTTTTTT
>TRBV29-1|.|TRBJ1-1|.
CSVEDLRGEGAFF
TGCAGCGTTGAAGATCTCCGGGGTGAAGGAGCTTTCTTT
>TRBV11-2|.|TRBJ2-5|.
CASSLVSGQAQETQYF
TGTGCCAGCAGCTTAGTTTCGGGACAAGCCCAAGAGACCCAGTACTTC
>TRBV6-5|.|TRBJ2-5|.
CASSARGETQYF
TGTGCCAGCAGCGCCCGGGGAGAGACCCAGTACTTC
>TRBV27|.|TRBJ2-1|.
CASSSASNPNEQFF
TGTGCCAGCAGTTCCGCTAGTAACCCTAATGAGCAGTTCTTC
>TRBV28|.|TRBJ1-2|TRBD1
CASRYGTVKVYTF
TGTGCCAGCAGATATGGGACAGTAAAAGTCTACACCTTC
>TRBV28|.|TRBJ2-4|TRBD1
CASRHRRDRGDIQYF
TGTGCCAGCAGGCATCGCCGGGACAGGGGAGACATTCAGTACTTC
>TRBV5-6|.|TRBJ1-4|TRBD1
CASSLAQTGRNEKLFF
TGTGCCAGCAGCTTGGCTCAGACAGGGCGGAATGAAAAACTGTTTTTT
>TRBV15|.|TRBJ2-7|TRBD1
CATSREVGGTGKLYEQYF
TGTGCCACCAGCAGAGAAGTGGGTGGGACAGGGAAACTCTACGAGCAGTACTTC
>TRBV5-4|.|TRBJ2-3|.
CASSPDRPTDTQYF
TGTGCCAGCAGCCCGGACAGACCCACAGATACGCAGTATTTT
>TRBV7-2|.|TRBJ2-2|.
CASSSPDSGTYTGELFF
TGTGCCAGCAGCTCCCCGGACAGCGGTACCTACACCGGGGAGCTGTTTTTT
>TRBV7-2|.|TRBJ2-7|.
CASSLSVVLYEQYF
TGTGCCAGCAGCTTAAGCGTAGTCCTCTACGAGCAGTACTTC
>TRBV3-1/TRBV3-2|.|TRBJ2-7|TRBD1
CASSHLGQDYEQYF
TGTGCCAGCAGCCACTTGGGACAGGACTACGAGCAGTACTTC
>TRBV2|once|TRBJ1-1|.
CASSAYRQGQNTEAFF
TGTGCCAGCAGTGCCTACCGGCAGGGTCAGAACACTGAAGCTTTCTTT
>TRBV18|.|TRBJ1-2|.
CASSPVGAEANYGYTF
TGTGCCAGCTCACCAGTGGGGGCGGAAGCTAACTATGGCTACACCTTC
>TRBV9|.|TRBJ1-4|.
CASSVSPGGEGNEKLFF
TGTGCCAGCAGCGTATCCCCGGGAGGGGAAGGGAATGAAAAACTGTTTTTT
>TRBV18|.|TRBJ1-2|.
CASSPRIPNRGYGYTF
TGTGCCAGCTCACCACGGATTCCAAACCGGGGGTATGGCTACACCTTC
>TRBV2|.|TRBJ1-3|.
CASSETPLGASGNTIYF
TGTGCCAGCAGTGAAACTCCACTTGGGGCCTCTGGAAACACCATATATTTT
>TRBV2|.|TRBJ2-3|TRBD2
CASRGTSGGDTQYF
TGTGCCAGCAGGGGGACTAGCGGGGGAGATACGCAGTATTTT
>TRBV4-2|.|TRBJ2-4|TRBD1
CASSQNSGQIAKNIQYF
TGTGCCAGCAGCCAAAACTCGGGACAGATAGCCAAAAACATTCAGTACTTC
>TRBV4-3|.|TRBJ1-1|.
CASSQERQVGTEAFF
TGCGCCAGCAGCCAGGAACGGCAGGTTGGCACTGAAGCTTTCTTT
>TRBV11-3|.|TRBJ1-2|TRBD1
CASSLVGGDGYTF
TGTGCCAGCAGCTTAGTAGGGGGCGATGGCTACACCTTC
>TRBV30|few|TRBJ1-5|.
CAWSVDGGQPQHF
TGTGCCTGGAGTGTAGATGGGGGCCAGCCCCAGCATTTT
>TRBV18|.|TRBJ1-2|.
CASSAQGSAYGYTF
TGTGCCAGCTCCGCTCAGGGGTCTGCCTATGGCTACACCTTC
>TRBV7-3|.|TRBJ2-3|TRBD2
CASSPSQAGVATQYF
TGTGCCAGCAGCCCTTCTCAAGCGGGGGTAGCTACGCAGTATTTT
>TRBV29-1|.|TRBJ1-3|TRBD1
CSVELRTDRGPGNTIYF
TGCAGCGTTGAACTACGTACGGACAGGGGTCCGGGAAACACCATATATTTT
>TRBV5-4|.|TRBJ1-4|.
CASSLSGAPEKLFF
TGTGCCAGCAGCTTGTCAGGGGCCCCTGAAAAACTGTTTTTT
>TRBV30|once|TRBJ1-5|.
CAWNREMGSNQPQHF
TGTGCCTGGAACAGGGAAATGGGGAGCAATCAGCCCCAGCATTTT
>TRBV18|few|TRBJ2-5|TRBD2
CASSPSVAGSQETQYF
TGTGCCAGCTCACCCTCGGTAGCGGGGTCCCAAGAGACCCAGTACTTC